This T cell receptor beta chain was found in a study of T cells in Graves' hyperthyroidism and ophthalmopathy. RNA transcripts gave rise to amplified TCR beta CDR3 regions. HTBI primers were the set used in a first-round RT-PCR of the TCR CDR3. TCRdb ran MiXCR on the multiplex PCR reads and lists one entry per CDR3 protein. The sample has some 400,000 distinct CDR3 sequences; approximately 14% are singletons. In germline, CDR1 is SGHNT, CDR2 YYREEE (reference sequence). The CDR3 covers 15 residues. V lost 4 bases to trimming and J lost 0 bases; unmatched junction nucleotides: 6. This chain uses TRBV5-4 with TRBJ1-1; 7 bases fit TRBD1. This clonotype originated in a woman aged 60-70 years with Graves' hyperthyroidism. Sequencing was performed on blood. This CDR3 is CASSGTATMNTEAFF. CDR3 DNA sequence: TGTGCCAGCAGCGGGACAGCTACTATGAACACTGAAGCTTTCTTT.